Below, 6 T cell receptor beta chains from the same sample are listed, as sequenced in a study of STAT3 mutations in large granular lymphocyte leukemia (dated 2019 in TCRdb). Broad study findings and their caveats: At least one immunodominant TCRbeta clonotype was present in every T-LGLL patient, and multiple immunodominant subclonotypes appeared in about half of the T-LGLL patients.

No antigen is known for these receptors. The protocol used for the library was the immunoSEQ multiplex PCR assay. TCRdb holds this immuneACCESS table with in-frame rearrangements only. Some clones are missing; in checked studies, unresolved V genes explain under half, and the rest has no known cause. In all, the sample holds about 42,000 clones, and around 80% of those were seen once. Roughly 0.4% of the sample goes to the ten largest clones. The sample consisted of PBMCs. The receptor set was obtained from a human donor with T large granular lymphocyte leukemia. Some clones in this sample may be carry-over from other donors' samples.

V is TRBV18 and J is TRBJ1-5; D is perhaps TRBD1 (5 bases). The CDR3 totals 15 residues. V was pared by 2 bases and J by 5 bases, with 13 bases between. Germline V gives CDR1 KGHSH, CDR2 LQKENI. The chain's CDR3 is CASSPAGSSDQPQHF. The CDR3 nucleotides read TGTGCCAGCTCACCAGCAGGGTCATCCGATCAGCCCCAGCATTTT.

The rearrangement links TRBV9 to TRBJ1-5; TRBD1 matches 12 bases. Germline V gene lookup returns CDR1 SGDLS and CDR2 YYNGEE. This CDR3 has 15 amino acids. After removal of 0 bases from V and 7 bases from J, the junction contained 2 bases not matched to a gene. Here the CDR3 reads CASSVGDRGPQPQHF. The CDR3 DNA is TGTGCCAGCAGCGTAGGGGACAGGGGGCCACAGCCCCAGCATTTT.

The J gene is TRBJ1-5, the V gene TRBV27, with TRBD1 matching 7 bases. This CDR3 contains 14 residues. Germline assignment: CDR1 MNHEY and CDR2 SMNVEV (reference sequence). V dropped 10 bases and J dropped 2; count of bases not matched to a gene: 8. Written as DNA, the CDR3 is TGTGCCACCGGACAGGCCCTCGGCAATCAGCCCCAGCATTTT. This translates into CATGQALGNQPQHF.

V and J are TRBV27 and TRBJ1-2, with D perhaps TRBD1 (6 bases). The CDR3 runs to 13 residues. The V end was cut by 3 bases, the J end by 8 bases, with 13 bases between. Germline V gene lookup returns CDR1 MNHEY and CDR2 SMNVEV (reference sequence). The DNA of the CDR3 is TGTGCCAGCAGTTTTAGGCAGGGGATGGGCTACACCTTC. Protein sequence: CASSFRQGMGYTF.

In this sample, this clone turned up once. The CDR3 protein is CATSQTGLRSYNSPLHF. The DNA for the CDR3 is TGTGCCACCTCACAAACAGGCTTGCGCTCCTATAATTCACCCCTCCACTTT. V usage is TRBV28 and J usage is TRBJ1-6, with D possibly TRBD1 on 5 matching bases. This CDR3 has 17 residues. Trimming removed 10 bases from V and 0 bases from J, with 19 bases in between. Germline-derived CDR1 and CDR2 are MDHEN and SYDVKM.

The V and J genes are TRBV7-2 and TRBJ2-1; 8 bases agree with TRBD1. The CDR3 is 14 residues long. V lost 5 bases and J lost 7; bases outside the gene matches: 7. The germline V gene has CDR1 SGHTA and CDR2 FQGNSA. The CDR3 sequence: CASSADRGGNEQFF. CDR3 nucleotides: TGTGCCAGCAGCGCTGACAGGGGTGGGAATGAGCAGTTCTTC.